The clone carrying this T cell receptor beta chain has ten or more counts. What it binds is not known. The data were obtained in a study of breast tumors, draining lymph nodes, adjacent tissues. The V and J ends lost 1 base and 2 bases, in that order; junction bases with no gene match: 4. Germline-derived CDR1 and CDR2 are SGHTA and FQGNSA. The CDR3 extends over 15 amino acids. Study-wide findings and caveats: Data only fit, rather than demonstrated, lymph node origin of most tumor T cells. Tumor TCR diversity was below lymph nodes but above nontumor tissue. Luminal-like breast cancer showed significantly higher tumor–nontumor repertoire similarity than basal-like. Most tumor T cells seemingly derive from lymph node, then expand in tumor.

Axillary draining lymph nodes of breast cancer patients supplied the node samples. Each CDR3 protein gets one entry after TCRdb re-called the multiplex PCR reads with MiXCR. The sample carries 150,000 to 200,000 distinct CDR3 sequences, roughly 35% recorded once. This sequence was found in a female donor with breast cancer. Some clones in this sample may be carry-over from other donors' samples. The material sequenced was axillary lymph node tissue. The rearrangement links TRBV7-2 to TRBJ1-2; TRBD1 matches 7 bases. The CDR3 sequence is CASSLEGQLNYGYTF. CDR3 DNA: TGTGCCAGCAGCTTAGAGGGACAGCTAAACTATGGCTACACCTTC.